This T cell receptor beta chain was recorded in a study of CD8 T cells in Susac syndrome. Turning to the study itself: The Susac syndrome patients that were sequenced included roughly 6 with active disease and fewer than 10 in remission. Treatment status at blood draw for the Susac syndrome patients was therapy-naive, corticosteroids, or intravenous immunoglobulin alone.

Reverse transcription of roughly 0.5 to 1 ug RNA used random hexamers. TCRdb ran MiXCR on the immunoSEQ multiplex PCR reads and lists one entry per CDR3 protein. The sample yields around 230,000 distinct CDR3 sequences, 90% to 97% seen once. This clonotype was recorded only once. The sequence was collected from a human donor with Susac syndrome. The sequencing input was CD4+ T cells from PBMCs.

CDR3 in amino acids: CASSLDSLGNQPQHF. CDR3 in DNA: TGTGCCAGCAGTTTAGACTCCCTGGGCAATCAGCCCCAGCATTTT. The chain uses TRBV12-3 or TRBV12-4 and TRBJ1-5; no firm D call. V was trimmed by 1 base and J by 2 bases, leaving 9 bases between them. The CDR3 consists of 15 residues.